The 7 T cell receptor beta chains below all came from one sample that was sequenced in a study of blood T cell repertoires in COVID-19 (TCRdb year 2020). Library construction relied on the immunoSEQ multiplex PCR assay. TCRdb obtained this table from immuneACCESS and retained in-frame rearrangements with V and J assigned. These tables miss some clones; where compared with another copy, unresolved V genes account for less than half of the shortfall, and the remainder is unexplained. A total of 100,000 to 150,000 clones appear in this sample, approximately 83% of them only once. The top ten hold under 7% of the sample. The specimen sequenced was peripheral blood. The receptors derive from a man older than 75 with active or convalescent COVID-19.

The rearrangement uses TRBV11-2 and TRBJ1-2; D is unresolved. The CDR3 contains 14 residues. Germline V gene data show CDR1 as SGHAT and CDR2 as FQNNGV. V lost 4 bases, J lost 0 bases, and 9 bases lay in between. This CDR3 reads CASSSDLANYGYTF. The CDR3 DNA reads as TGTGCCAGCAGCTCTGATCTAGCTAACTATGGCTACACCTTC. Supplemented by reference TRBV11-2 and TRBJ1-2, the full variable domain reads EAGVAQSPRYKIIEKRQSVAFWCNPISGHATLYWYQQILGQGPKLLIQFQNNGVVDDSQLPKDRFSAERLKGVDSTLKIQPAKLEDSAVYLCASSSDLANYGYTFGSGTRLTVV.

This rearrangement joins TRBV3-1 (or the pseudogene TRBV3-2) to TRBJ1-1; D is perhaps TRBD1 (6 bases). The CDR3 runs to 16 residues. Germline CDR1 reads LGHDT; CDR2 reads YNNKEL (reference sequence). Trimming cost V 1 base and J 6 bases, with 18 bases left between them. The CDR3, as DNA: TGTGCCAGCAGCCAAGGCCCATTAGGGGGAAGGGCTGAAGCTTTCTTT. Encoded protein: CASSQGPLGGRAEAFF.

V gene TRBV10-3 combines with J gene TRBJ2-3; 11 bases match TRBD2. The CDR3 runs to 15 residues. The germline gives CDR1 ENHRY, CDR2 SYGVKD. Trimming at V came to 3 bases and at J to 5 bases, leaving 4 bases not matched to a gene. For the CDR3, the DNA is TGTGCCATCAGTGAAACTAGCGGGAGATTAGATACGCAGTATTTT. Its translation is CAISETSGRLDTQYF.

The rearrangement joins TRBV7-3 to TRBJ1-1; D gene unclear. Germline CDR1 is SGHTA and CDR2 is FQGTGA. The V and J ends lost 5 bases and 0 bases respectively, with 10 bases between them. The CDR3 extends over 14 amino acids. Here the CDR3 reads CASSLDGVNTEAFF. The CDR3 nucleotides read TGTGCCAGCAGCCTTGACGGGGTGAACACTGAAGCTTTCTTT.

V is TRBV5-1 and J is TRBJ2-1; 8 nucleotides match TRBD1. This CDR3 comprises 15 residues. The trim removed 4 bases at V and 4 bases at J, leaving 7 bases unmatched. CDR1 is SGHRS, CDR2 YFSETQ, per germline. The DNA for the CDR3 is TGCGCCAGCAGCCCCCGGGACAGGATTTACAATGAGCAGTTCTTC. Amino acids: CASSPRDRIYNEQFF. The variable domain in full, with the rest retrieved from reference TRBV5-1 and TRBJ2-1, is KAGVTQTPRYLIKTRGQQVTLSCSPISGHRSVSWYQQTPGQGLQFLFEYFSETQRNKGNFPGRFSGRQFSNSRSEMNVSTLELGDSALYLCASSPRDRIYNEQFFGPGTRLTVL.

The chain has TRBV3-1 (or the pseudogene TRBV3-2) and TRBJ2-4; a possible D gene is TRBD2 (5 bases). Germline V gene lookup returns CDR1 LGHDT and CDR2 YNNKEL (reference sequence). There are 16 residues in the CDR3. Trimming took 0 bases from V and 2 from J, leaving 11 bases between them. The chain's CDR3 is CASSQDTQRSKNIQYF. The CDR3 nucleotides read TGTGCCAGCAGCCAAGATACCCAGCGGTCCAAAAACATTCAGTACTTC.

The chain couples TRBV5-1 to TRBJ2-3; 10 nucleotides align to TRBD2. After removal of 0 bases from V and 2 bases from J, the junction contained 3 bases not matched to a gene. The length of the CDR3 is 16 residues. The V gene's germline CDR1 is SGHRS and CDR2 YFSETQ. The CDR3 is CASSLGAGGFTDTQYF. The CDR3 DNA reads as TGCGCCAGCAGCTTGGGAGCGGGGGGGTTCACAGATACGCAGTATTTT.